The TCR beta chain described here comes from a study of regulatory T cells in long-lasting Graves disease. Time point indicated: persistent/refractory GD, antithyroid drugs over 5 years with positive TRAb. From PBMCs, RNA was extracted and then used to make the TCR library. This clonotype has a handful of counts. Arm-PCR of CDR3 regions and iRepertoire HTBI primers were the basis on which TCR beta libraries were built. MiXCR, run by TCRdb on the multiplex PCR reads, gives a single entry per CDR3 protein. The sample has over 350,000 distinct CDR3 sequences; 20% to 25% are singletons. The sequences come from peripheral blood mononuclear cells (PBMCs), collected when the disease was refractory, from a patient treated with antithyroid drugs. This sequence was found in a female donor with Graves disease.

The CDR3 is CASSETGFSYEQYF. Written as DNA, the CDR3 is TGTGCCAGCAGCGAAACAGGGTTCTCCTACGAGCAGTACTTC. The chain combines TRBV7-2 with TRBJ2-7, with D possibly matching TRBD1 (6 bases). This CDR3 spans 14 amino acids. Between the trimmed V and J ends, which lost 5 bases and 0 bases, there was a span of 11 bases. Germline V gives CDR1 SGHTA, CDR2 FQGNSA.